The 9 T cell receptor beta chains listed next were all sequenced from one sample in a study of T-cell reconstitution after alpha-beta-depleted transplantation in children. The TCRbeta library was prepared with unique molecular identifiers. TCRdb re-derived calls from the PCR reads in MiXCR, one entry per CDR3 protein. The repertoire holds some 550,000 distinct CDR3 sequences, with around 18% as singletons. Source: PBMCs from the stem cell graft donor, taken from the stem cell graft. Receptors originate from a human donor who donated a stem cell graft to a child with acute lymphoblastic leukemia.

In its sample, this clonotype was seen a few times. The chain employs TRBV12-3 or TRBV12-4 and TRBJ2-3, with a possible D match to TRBD2 (6 bases). Trimming pared 6 bases from V and 5 bases from J, leaving 12 bases between. This CDR3 comprises 13 residues. The CDR3 is CASSHLGGDTQYF. In nucleotides, the CDR3 is TGTGCCAGCAGCCACCTGGGGGGAGATACGCAGTATTTT.

This clonotype came up a few times. V gene TRBV5-1 combines with J gene TRBJ2-1; 9 bases are shared with TRBD2. Germline loops: CDR1 SGHRS, CDR2 YFSETQ. This CDR3 has 14 amino acids. The trim removed 3 bases at V and 11 bases at J, leaving 9 bases unmatched. In DNA, the CDR3 is TGCGCCAGCAGCTCAAATAGCGGGGGTAACCAGCAGTTCTTC. This gives the protein CASSSNSGGNQQFF.

This clonotype has only a few counts. The V call is TRBV4-1, the J call TRBJ2-7; either TRBD1 or TRBD2 may supply D (7 bases each). The CDR3 is 14 residues long. V dropped 0 bases and J dropped 7 bases, with 13 bases sitting between them. Germline V gives CDR1 MGHRA, CDR2 YSYEKL. The CDR3 nucleotides read TGCGCCAGCAGCCAAGAGGGAGGGGGCTCGGAGCAGTACTTC. Translating gives CASSQEGGGSEQYF.

There are a few counts of this clonotype. DNA of the CDR3: TGTGCCAGCAGGGTGGGGACAGGCTATAGCAATCAGCCCCAGCATTTT. Protein product: CASRVGTGYSNQPQHF. The gene calls are TRBV7-8 and TRBJ1-5; 8 bases are shared with TRBD1. Germline V CDR1 and CDR2: SGHVS, FQNEAQ. The CDR3 loop spans 16 amino acids. J was trimmed by 0 bases and V by 6 bases; bases with no gene match: 7.

Comment on this clonotype: The junction shows a germline mismatch at one end, possibly a read error. The chain employs TRBV6-1 and TRBJ2-7; perhaps D is TRBD1 or TRBD2 (6 bases each). CDR3 length: 16 residues. Germline CDR1 MNHNS, CDR2 SASEGT. CDR3 sequence: CASGDAWGASTYEQYF. CDR3 coding DNA: TGTGCCAGCGGTGACGCCTGGGGGGCAAGCACCTACGAGCAGTACTTC.

The gene calls are TRBV7-9 and TRBJ2-7, with TRBD2 identical over 10 bases. V lost 0 bases, J lost 7 bases, and 3 bases stayed unmatched. The CDR3 has 14 residues. Germline V CDR1 and CDR2: SEHNR, FQNEAQ (reference sequence). The CDR3 DNA sequence: TGTGCCAGCAGCTTAGCTCTAGCGGGAGAAGAGCAGTACTTC. Its protein is CASSLALAGEEQYF.

This clonotype came up a few times. V and J are TRBV12-3 or TRBV12-4 and TRBJ1-1, with TRBD1 as a possible D gene (5 bases). V lost 4 bases and J 3 bases, leaving 18 bases between the germline ends. The CDR3 runs 16 residues. The CDR3 sequence: CASSSPGTVWDTEAFF. Written as DNA, the CDR3 is TGTGCCAGCAGTTCCCCTGGGACGGTTTGGGACACTGAAGCTTTCTTT.

This sequence joins TRBV4-2 and TRBJ2-7; 8 positions match TRBD2. This CDR3 comprises 18 residues. CDR1 LGHNA and CDR2 YNFKEQ come from the germline V gene. V was clipped by 0 bases and J by 3 bases; unmatched bases: 13. The CDR3: CASSQEPGHLAGSYEQYF. DNA of the CDR3: TGTGCCAGCAGCCAAGAGCCTGGGCATTTAGCGGGAAGCTACGAGCAGTACTTC.

Here the CDR3 reads CASRKGQNSEKLFF. The CDR3 DNA follows: TGTGCCAGCAGAAAGGGACAGAACTCTGAAAAACTGTTTTTT. V usage is TRBV6-1 and J usage is TRBJ1-4; 7 positions agree with TRBD1. V was pared by 6 bases and J by 7 bases, with 8 bases of the junction left unmatched. Germline V gene sequence: CDR1 MNHNS, CDR2 SASEGT. The CDR3 is made up of 14 amino acids.